One and the same sample provided the 10 T cell receptor beta chains below, sequenced in a study of blood T cell repertoires in COVID-19. Assay used: immunoSEQ multiplex PCR; TCRdb lists only in-frame clones, some missing. The sample comprises roughly 100,000 clones, under 90% of which are singletons, and 3% to 3.5% rests with the top ten. The sample taken for sequencing was peripheral blood. The receptor set was obtained from a woman in her seventies with acute or convalescent COVID-19.

This clone is a singleton in its sample. The genes are TRBV9 and TRBJ1-2; D uncertain. The germline V and J ends were trimmed by 3 bases and 7 bases, with 13 bases remaining between them. The CDR3 length is 13 residues. Germline V CDR1 and CDR2: SGDLS, YYNGEE. Here the CDR3 DNA reads TGTGCCAGCAGCGCCCGCCCGAGGTTTGGCTACACCTTC. This sequence encodes CASSARPRFGYTF.

V usage is TRBV2 and J usage is TRBJ1-4; 7 bases fit TRBD1. The CDR3 runs to 17 residues. Germline V gene sequence: CDR1 SNHLY, CDR2 FYNNEI. J lost 0 bases, V lost 1 base, and 5 bases had no gene match. The CDR3 nucleotides read TGTGCCAGCAGTGAAGGCGACAGGGTTGCAACTAATGAAAAACTGTTTTTT. This sequence encodes CASSEGDRVATNEKLFF.

This CDR3 is CATYSSGPYNEQFF. The DNA of the CDR3 is TGTGCCACTTATTCTAGCGGGCCTTACAATGAGCAGTTCTTC. V is TRBV2 and J is TRBJ2-1, with 8 nucleotides matching TRBD2. Germline V lookup: CDR1 SNHLY, CDR2 FYNNEI. The CDR3 is 14 residues long. The V gene end was trimmed by 10 bases and the J gene end by 4 bases; junction bases not matched to a gene: 9.

CDR3 in DNA: TGTGCCAGTAGTATACCGGGACAGAGCTACGAGCAGTACTTC. It encodes CASSIPGQSYEQYF. V is TRBV19 and J is TRBJ2-7; 7 bases are a match to TRBD1. The germline V gene encodes CDR1 LNHDA and CDR2 SQIVND (reference sequence). The CDR3 has 14 residues. V shed 2 bases and J 3 bases; nucleotides not matched to a gene: 4.

The CDR3 sequence: CASTPTGGLGPQHF. In DNA, the CDR3 is TGTGCCAGCACCCCAACGGGGGGGCTGGGGCCCCAGCATTTT. The chain has TRBV6-5 and TRBJ1-5; maybe TRBD1 (6 bases). The CDR3 is made up of 14 amino acids. V lost 7 bases, J lost 9 bases, and 19 bases lay in between. Germline V gene data show CDR1 as MNHEY and CDR2 as SVGAGI.

The chain recombines TRBV7-9 with TRBJ2-1; possibly TRBD2 for D (7 bases). From germline, CDR1 is SEHNR and CDR2 FQNEAQ (reference sequence). The V and J ends lost 10 bases and 7 bases respectively, with 29 bases between them. The CDR3 is made up of 17 amino acids. The CDR3 DNA reads TGTGCCACCATCCGCCCGTTTGGGGGGGCCTTCGGAAATGAGCAGTTCTTC. Translated: CATIRPFGGAFGNEQFF. The full variable domain, with the rest looked up from reference TRBV7-9 and TRBJ2-1, is DTGVSQNPRHKITKRGQNVTFRCDPISEHNRLYWYRQTLGQGPEFLTYFQNEAQLEKSRLLSDRFSAERPKGSFSTLEIQRTEQGDSAMYLCATIRPFGGAFGNEQFFGPGTRLTVL.

The chain uses TRBV27 and TRBJ2-3; D might be TRBD2 (5 bases). The CDR3 sequence is 15 residues long. CDR1 is MNHEY and CDR2 is SMNVEV in the germline V gene (reference sequence). The ends were cut back, 3 bases at V and 1 base at J, with 11 bases in the middle. For the CDR3, the DNA is TGTGCCAGCAGTTTCGCGCGGGTTGGCACAGATACGCAGTATTTT. Residues: CASSFARVGTDTQYF.

This chain connects TRBV11-2 to TRBJ2-5; D perhaps matches TRBD1 (6 bases). Germline V gene lookup returns CDR1 SGHAT and CDR2 FQNNGV. V was cut by 6 bases and J by 5 bases, with 22 bases left in between. The CDR3 is 16 residues long. This CDR3 is CASREMGAGPGETQYF. In DNA, the CDR3 is TGTGCCAGCAGGGAGATGGGGGCAGGGCCGGGGGAGACCCAGTACTTC.

V and J are TRBV28 and TRBJ2-6, with 7 bases lining up with TRBD1. The V segment lost 6 bases and the J segment 7 bases; nucleotides outside the gene matches: 3. The CDR3 has 13 residues. Germline-derived CDR1 and CDR2 are MDHEN and SYDVKM. CDR3: CASRRQGANVLTF. The CDR3 nucleotides read TGTGCCAGCAGACGACAGGGAGCCAACGTCCTGACTTTC.

The chain's CDR3 is CASSPWPGPADTQYF. CDR3 bases: TGTGCCAGCTCACCATGGCCAGGGCCAGCAGATACGCAGTATTTT. The chain uses TRBV18 and TRBJ2-3; a weak D match, TRBD1 (5 bases). The CDR3 loop spans 15 amino acids. Trimming took off 2 bases at V and 4 bases at J, with 13 bases between the two ends. Germline-derived CDR1 and CDR2 are KGHSH and LQKENI.